Each of the 15 T cell receptor beta chains below was sequenced from the same sample in a study of cytomegalovirus exposure and HLA in healthy donors. In the PCR, 60 Vbeta and 13 Jbeta primers were used. Sequencing was performed with immunoSEQ multiplex PCR; in TCRdb, only in-frame clones are kept and a portion is missing. The sample carries about 120,000 clones, approximately 82% recorded once. The sequenced sample was PBMCs. The receptors come from a young man in good health and CMV-seropositive.

Comment on this clone: At one boundary the junction diverges from the germline segment, which might be a read error. V and J are TRBV10-2 and TRBJ1-2, with D possibly matching TRBD1 (6 bases). The germline gives CDR1 WSHSY, CDR2 SAAADI. The CDR3 covers 13 residues. The CDR3 region has the DNA TGCGCCAGCTGTGACAGGTTGGACTATGGCTACACCTTC. As protein: CASCDRLDYGYTF.

This clone was found a few times. This sequence joins TRBV2 and TRBJ2-3, with 9 bases that match TRBD2. Trimming cost V 8 bases and J 6 bases; bases outside gene matches: 15. Per germline, CDR1 SNHLY and CDR2 FYNNEI. This CDR3 comprises 16 residues. DNA of the CDR3: TGTGCCAGCTTAATCACCGGGACTAGCAGTTTGGATACGCAGTATTTT. Encoded protein: CASLITGTSSLDTQYF.

The chain combines TRBV6-5 with TRBJ2-5, with 8 nucleotides matching TRBD1. The end of the DNA aligns better with TRBJ2-7, so the J call may be wrong. Germline loops: CDR1 MNHEY, CDR2 SVGAGI. The CDR3 extends over 14 amino acids. CDR3: CASSLRQGIYEQYF. The CDR3 nucleotides read TGTGCCAGCAGCTTACGACAGGGGATCTACGAGCAGTACTTC.

This clone was detected a few times. The V and J genes are TRBV30 and TRBJ1-6; 9 bases line up with TRBD1. Germline-derived CDR1 and CDR2 are GTSNPN and SVGIG (reference sequence). The CDR3 sequence is 18 residues long. Trimming removed 3 bases from V and 0 bases from J; junction bases left unmatched: 9. The DNA for the CDR3 is TGTGCCTGGAGCAAAATACGGACAGGGGTCTCCTATAATTCACCCCTCCACTTT. Protein: CAWSKIRTGVSYNSPLHF. The full variable domain, in which reference TRBV30 and TRBJ1-6 provide the parts outside the CDR3, is SQTIHQWPATLVQPVGSPLSLECTVEGTSNPNLYWYRQAAGRGLQLLFYSVGIGQISSEVPQNLSASRPQDRQFILSSKKLLLSDSGFYLCAWSKIRTGVSYNSPLHFGNGTRLTVT.

This sequence joins TRBV6-1 and TRBJ1-2, with TRBD1 as a possible D gene (6 bases). The germline gives CDR1 MNHNS, CDR2 SASEGT. The CDR3 is 14 residues long. Trimming removed 10 bases at V and 2 bases at J, with 17 bases between. Here the CDR3 DNA reads TGTGCCACCCGGGGAACAGGGATAAACTATGGCTACACCTTC. As protein: CATRGTGINYGYTF.

This clone was detected once. V usage is TRBV7-9 and J usage is TRBJ2-3; D remains unclear. CDR3 length: 13 residues. Germline lookup yields CDR1 SEHNR and CDR2 FQNEAQ (reference sequence). The germline V and J ends were trimmed by 3 bases and 3 bases, with 7 bases remaining between them. CDR3 amino acids: CASSFSETDTQYF. The DNA of the CDR3 is TGTGCCAGCAGCTTTTCCGAGACAGATACGCAGTATTTT.

The chain joins TRBV4-1 to TRBJ2-1, with a weak D call TRBD1 (5 bases). Germline CDR1 is MGHRA and CDR2 is YSYEKL. CDR3 length equals 15 residues. V lost 1 base to trimming and J lost 6 bases, with 13 bases between them. The CDR3 DNA reads TGCGCCAGCAGCCAAGCTGGGGCAGGGCTCAATGAGCAGTTCTTC. This encodes CASSQAGAGLNEQFF.

V gene TRBV19 combines with J gene TRBJ1-5; 9 bases line up with TRBD1. The V and J ends lost 2 bases and 7 bases, in that order; junction bases with no gene match: 3. The CDR3 spans 14 residues. The V gene's germline CDR1 is LNHDA and CDR2 SQIVND (reference sequence). CDR3 nucleotides: TGTGCCAGTAGTATAACAGGGGGCGGCCAGCCCCAGCATTTT. This sequence encodes CASSITGGGQPQHF.

On this clone: At one end the junction does not follow the germline gene, possibly because of a read error. The V call is TRBV2, the J call TRBJ2-7, with 7 positions matching TRBD1. This CDR3 spans 13 amino acids. The V gene's germline CDR1 is SNHLY and CDR2 FYNNEI. CDR3 nucleotide sequence: TGCGCTACCAGGGACAGCGTATCCTACGAGCAGTACTTC. It translates to CATRDSVSYEQYF.

CDR3 nucleotide sequence: TGCGCCAGCAGCCCCACCGACAGCTTTAATGAAAAACTGTTTTTT. This translates into CASSPTDSFNEKLFF. The gene calls are TRBV5-1 and TRBJ1-4; possibly TRBD1 for D (5 bases). The CDR3 totals 15 residues. CDR1 SGHRS and CDR2 YFSETQ come from the germline V gene. With 4 bases removed from V and 4 bases from J, the gap between germline ends came to 14 bases.

As for this clone: Its ends do not fully match the called genes, so a read error is possible. V is TRBV7-9 and J is TRBJ1-3; the D gene is possibly TRBD1 (6 bases). Germline CDR1 is SEHNR and CDR2 is FQNEAQ (reference sequence). CDR3 length: 13 residues. In nucleotides, the CDR3 is TGTGCCAGCAGTGCTGAAAAAGGGGGTCCAAGCTTGTTT. Translating it yields CASSAEKGGPSLF.

The chain uses TRBV13 and TRBJ2-3; the D gene is possibly TRBD2 (6 bases). The CDR3 runs to 16 residues. Trimming took 1 base from V and 0 from J, leaving 11 bases between them. Germline V gene data show CDR1 as PRHDT and CDR2 as FYEKMQ (reference sequence). The CDR3 is CASSLDAGRSTDTQYF. CDR3 nucleotides: TGTGCCAGCAGCTTAGACGCGGGGCGGAGCACAGATACGCAGTATTTT.

This clone was observed a single time. The gene calls are TRBV19 and TRBJ1-5; D is ambiguous. V dropped 7 bases and J dropped 11 bases, with 12 bases sitting between them. Per the germline V gene, CDR1 is LNHDA and CDR2 is SQIVND (reference sequence). The CDR3 extends over 11 amino acids. CDR3 sequence reads: CASKSIASQHF. DNA for the CDR3: TGTGCCAGTAAAAGTATCGCGTCCCAGCATTTT.

The chain combines TRBV4-1 with TRBJ2-7, with 10 nucleotides matching TRBD2. The CDR3 has 17 residues. In germline, CDR1 is MGHRA, CDR2 YSYEKL. V shed 1 base and J 7 bases; nucleotides not matched to a gene: 13. This CDR3 reads CASSQVLEAGGRWEQYF. CDR3 DNA sequence: TGCGCCAGCAGCCAAGTTCTTGAAGCGGGGGGGCGATGGGAGCAGTACTTC.

This clone was observed once. This chain connects TRBV2 to TRBJ2-1; 8 bases are a match to TRBD2. Germline values: CDR1 SNHLY, CDR2 FYNNEI. The CDR3 consists of 16 residues. The V and J ends lost 2 bases and 4 bases, in that order; junction bases with no gene match: 7. The CDR3 here is CASSERGGGTYNEQFF. The CDR3 DNA follows: TGTGCCAGCAGTGAAAGGGGCGGGGGGACGTACAATGAGCAGTTCTTC.